This T cell receptor (beta chain) was documented in a study of shared clonotypes between healthy human individuals. The data were produced by immunoSEQ multiplex PCR, yet TCRdb's version contains in-frame clones alone and is incomplete. There are more than 900,000 clones in the sample; 75% to 85% occur only once, and 0.61% lies in the top ten. General study results and limits: Compared with memory subsets, naive subsets generally had larger estimated richness.

V was trimmed by 9 bases and J by 4 bases, leaving 10 bases between them. Per germline, CDR1 LNHDA and CDR2 SQIVND (reference sequence). The CDR3 is made up of 12 amino acids. Comments on this clone: Its antigen is not known.

The receptor was isolated from a man aged 18 to 29 in good health. Some clones in this sample may be carry-over from other donors' samples. This chain links TRBV19 with TRBJ1-5; a weak D match, TRBD1 (6 bases). Sequencing input: memory CD4+ T cells from PBMCs. Described subset: CD45RA-negative fraction. CDR3 protein: CASKGENQPQHF. In nucleotides, the CDR3 is TGTGCCAGCAAGGGGGAGAATCAGCCCCAGCATTTT. Using reference TRBV19 and TRBJ1-5 for the parts outside the CDR3, the full variable domain is DGGITQSPKYLFRKEGQNVTLSCEQNLNHDAMYWYRQDPGQGLRLIYYSQIVNDFQKGDIAEGYSVSREKKESFPLTVTSAQKNPTAFYLCASKGENQPQHFGDGTRLSIL.